This TCR beta chain was recovered during a study of technical replicates of blood from four donors. The germline V gene encodes CDR1 SGHTA and CDR2 FQGTGA. The CDR3 totals 14 residues. V dropped 1 base and J dropped 0 bases, with 5 bases sitting between them. The data were produced by immunoSEQ multiplex PCR, yet TCRdb's version contains in-frame clones alone and is incomplete. The sample carries about 69,000 clones, 88% recorded once. The sequenced sample consisted of PBMCs. The sequence was obtained from a human donor in good health. Some clones in this sample may be carry-over from other donors' samples. The rearrangement joins TRBV7-3 to TRBJ2-3; no firm D call. CDR3 bases: TGTGCCAGCAGCTTAAATCCTAGCACAGATACGCAGTATTTT. Its protein is CASSLNPSTDTQYF.